The rows below give T cell receptor beta chains drawn from one sample of a study of cytomegalovirus exposure and HLA in healthy donors. Some clones are missing from TCRdb's copy, which holds only in-frame ones; the method was immunoSEQ multiplex PCR. The sample includes approximately 110,000 clones, roughly 71% of them seen just once. The sequenced sample consisted of PBMCs. All receptors come from a man aged 35 to 55 in good health and CMV-seropositive. CDR3s include the opening cysteine and the closing phenylalanine or tryptophan. Size tells how often a clone was seen (once, few, many) or the class of an expanded clone, and some rows leave it out.

j_call v_call clone_size cdr3_aa
TRBJ2-3 TRBV5-4 . CASSLRLAGFTQYF
TRBJ1-1 TRBV19 . CASTYDSATEAFF
TRBJ2-1 TRBV6-6 . CASSSHLTGSYNEQFF
TRBJ2-3 TRBV29-1 once CSVATGNTQYF
TRBJ2-1 TRBV7-9 . CASSFSGSWGNEQFF
TRBJ1-1 TRBV4-2 few CASTRGDRGSNTEAFF
TRBJ2-7 TRBV4-3 few CASSQVTGGYEQYF
TRBJ1-6 TRBV4-3 . CASSQDRDYNSPLHF
TRBJ1-2 TRBV6-6 few CASSPGEGGYTF
TRBJ2-1 TRBV6-4 . CASKSGTSGYNEQFF
TRBJ2-2 TRBV28 . CASMRERSGELFF
TRBJ2-3 TRBV2 . CASGQGRTDTQYF
TRBJ2-3 TRBV30 . CAWSEWGRDTQYF
TRBJ1-2 TRBV2 . CASSERQGFYGYTF
TRBJ2-3 TRBV10-1 few CASSEGRGLRLAQYF
TRBJ2-1 TRBV18 . CASSPGDSSYNEQFF
TRBJ2-1 TRBV30 . CAWSAPETSYNEQFF
TRBJ2-7 TRBV10-1 . CASSADRRSYEQYF
TRBJ2-4 TRBV4-1 few CASSQTGGDIQYF
TRBJ1-1 TRBV4-3 . CASSQDQGGWNTEAFF
TRBJ2-2 TRBV9 few CASSVVGGGLNTGELFF
TRBJ2-2 TRBV14 . CASSSQGAYTGELFF
TRBJ2-3 TRBV5-6 . CASSLTSGRGGQYF
TRBJ2-7 TRBV11-3 . CASSLGLAGTYEQYF
TRBJ2-1 TRBV27 . CASSSGTGYSYNEQFF
TRBJ1-5 TRBV4-1 . CASSQVSPGSPNQPQHF
TRBJ2-2 TRBV14 . CASSQDSNRLAGTGELFF
TRBJ1-1 TRBV6-6 few CASSAEGNTEAFF
TRBJ2-1 TRBV2 . CASSEQGLAGGNEQFF
TRBJ2-3 TRBV5-1 . CASSMTSGSSSDTQYF
TRBJ2-3 TRBV7-2 . CASSLVLGRGADTQYF
TRBJ2-1 TRBV7-8 . CASSQGLAGVGEQFF
TRBJ2-2 TRBV30 . CAWSRDTVLTNTGELFF
TRBJ1-1 TRBV25-1 . CASRSPAGTAHTEAFF
TRBJ2-3 TRBV7-9 . CASSPKREWGTDTQYF
TRBJ2-3 TRBV4-2 . CASSHTGLAGPLGTDTQYF
TRBJ2-7 TRBV4-2 once CASSQDRSSGRNEQYF
TRBJ1-5 TRBV19 . CASSIRTGTYSNQPQHF
TRBJ2-7 TRBV30 . CAWRAAGGYEQYF
TRBJ1-1 TRBV9 . CASSSPRQGVSRTEAFF
TRBJ1-2 TRBV29-1 . CSFGGRYGYTF
. TRBV30 . CAWSGKTGSYEQYF
TRBJ2-7 TRBV29-1 . CSAGTDTEQYF